These 14 T cell receptor beta chains originate from one sample sequenced in a study of blood T cell repertoires in COVID-19. This table comes from immunoSEQ multiplex PCR, and its TCRdb copy is limited to in-frame clones, with some not included. The table has fewer than 150,000 clones, 81% seen once. Sequences were obtained from peripheral blood. These receptors came from a man aged 45 to 65 with acute or convalescent COVID-19.

About this clone: This CDR3 is also generated by other DNA sequences in the sample. The rearrangement joins TRBV30 to TRBJ1-1, with D possibly being TRBD1 (6 bases). The CDR3 consists of 14 residues. Germline CDR1 is GTSNPN and CDR2 is SVGIG (reference sequence). Between the trimmed V and J ends, which lost 3 bases and 2 bases, there was a span of 13 bases. In DNA form, the CDR3 reads TGTGCCTGGAGCCCCGGACAGTCTAACACTGAAGCTTTCTTT. Translating gives CAWSPGQSNTEAFF.

This chain uses TRBV30 with TRBJ1-1; no clear D gene. V was clipped by 2 bases and J by 4 bases, with 8 bases between them. The germline CDR1 and CDR2 sequences are GTSNPN and SVGIG (reference sequence). This CDR3 comprises 12 residues. The CDR3 sequence: CAWSPSSTEAFF. The CDR3 coding sequence is TGTGCCTGGAGTCCCAGTTCCACTGAAGCTTTCTTT.

In this sample, this clone turned up a few times. The rearrangement links TRBV6-1 to TRBJ2-5; 9 bases map to TRBD2. V lost 1 base and J lost 2; bases outside the gene matches: 2. This CDR3 contains 15 residues. Germline V gene lookup returns CDR1 MNHNS and CDR2 SASEGT. The CDR3 loop reads CASSEGAGGQETQYF. CDR3 sequence (DNA): TGTGCCAGCAGTGAAGGGGCGGGGGGGCAAGAGACCCAGTACTTC.

This clone was seen only once. The chain combines TRBV6-5 with TRBJ2-3; 7 nucleotides agree with TRBD1. V shed 7 bases, J shed 2 bases, and the junction held 9 bases outside the gene matches. This CDR3 spans 15 amino acids. Per the germline V gene, CDR1 is MNHEY and CDR2 is SVGAGI. CDR3 coding DNA: TGTGCCAGCACCTCCGGACAGGTCGCCACAGATACGCAGTATTTT. Encoded protein: CASTSGQVATDTQYF.

This chain joins TRBV14 and TRBJ2-3; 10 nucleotides align to TRBD2. From germline, CDR1 is SGHDN and CDR2 FVKESK. The CDR3 spans 18 residues. Losses at the gene ends were 0 bases for V and 0 bases for J; bases not matched to a gene: 6. The CDR3 loop reads CASSQDRGLALSTDTQYF. The CDR3 nucleotides read TGTGCCAGCAGCCAAGATCGGGGACTAGCGTTGAGCACAGATACGCAGTATTTT.

The chain joins TRBV15 to TRBJ2-5; D is uncertain. Trimming shortened V by 0 bases and J by 3 bases, and 5 bases separated the two germline ends. The CDR3 length is 13 residues. Germline V gene sequence: CDR1 LNHNV, CDR2 YYDKDF (reference sequence). The CDR3 loop is CATSREQKETQYF. CDR3 coding DNA: TGTGCCACCAGCAGAGAACAGAAAGAGACCCAGTACTTC. Full variable domain (rest looked up from reference TRBV15 and TRBJ2-5): DAMVIQNPRYQVTQFGKPVTLSCSQTLNHNVMYWYQQKSSQAPKLLFHYYDKDFNNEADTPDNFQSRRPNTSFCFLDIRSPGLGDTAMYLCATSREQKETQYFGPGTRLLVL.

CDR3 region: CASSGRGAHGYTF. As DNA, the CDR3 is TGTGCCAGCAGCGGACGCGGTGCCCATGGCTACACCTTC. The rearrangement joins TRBV9 to TRBJ1-2, with D unclear. The CDR3 loop spans 13 amino acids. V lost 3 bases and J lost 6, with 12 bases in between. The germline gives CDR1 SGDLS, CDR2 YYNGEE.

This chain connects TRBV6-6 to TRBJ1-2; D remains unclear. The CDR3 contains 16 residues. The germline V gene has CDR1 MNHNY and CDR2 SVGAGI (reference sequence). Trimming pared 0 bases from V and 3 bases from J, leaving 14 bases between. The CDR3 here is CASSYSSSIQYYGYTF. For the CDR3, the DNA is TGTGCCAGCAGTTACTCGAGCTCAATACAGTACTATGGCTACACCTTC.

The chain has TRBV12-3 or TRBV12-4 and TRBJ1-2, with a weak D call TRBD1 (5 bases). The CDR3 loop spans 13 amino acids. The V end was cut by 3 bases, the J end by 8 bases, with 13 bases between. In nucleotides, the CDR3 is TGTGCCAGCAGTTTTCGGCAGGGTGGGGGCTACACCTTC. Its protein product is CASSFRQGGGYTF.

The chain links TRBV28 to TRBJ1-2; TRBD1 is a possible D gene (5 bases). V was clipped by 6 bases and J by 8 bases, with 16 bases between them. The CDR3 is made up of 13 amino acids. The germline V gene has CDR1 MDHEN and CDR2 SYDVKM. The CDR3 spells CASRGRVIEGYTF. In DNA form, the CDR3 reads TGTGCCAGCAGGGGCAGGGTTATCGAAGGCTACACCTTC.

This sequence joins TRBV28 and TRBJ1-2; weak D call: TRBD1 (6 bases). Deletions cut 5 bases from V and 2 bases from J, with 12 bases between. Germline V gives CDR1 MDHEN, CDR2 SYDVKM. The CDR3 has 14 amino acids. The CDR3 sequence: CASSIHRVNYGYTF. CDR3 DNA: TGTGCCAGCAGTATCCACAGGGTCAACTATGGCTACACCTTC.

The chain recombines TRBV6-5 with TRBJ1-6; no reliable D call. Trimming stripped 9 bases from V and 11 bases from J, with 20 bases between. This CDR3 region has 14 residues. CDR1 is MNHEY, CDR2 SVGAGI, per germline. As DNA, the CDR3 is TGTGCCAGTTCCCCGACGGCTTGGGAGCCACCCCTCCACTTT. Its translation is CASSPTAWEPPLHF.

The chain recombines TRBV5-1 with TRBJ2-1, with D hard to call. Germline V gene sequence: CDR1 SGHRS, CDR2 YFSETQ. This CDR3 has 15 amino acids. V was trimmed by 5 bases and J by 0 bases, leaving 12 bases between them. For the CDR3, the DNA is TGCGCCAGCAGTTCGAGTCCCGGCTCCTACAATGAGCAGTTCTTC. Translating gives CASSSSPGSYNEQFF.

The chain links TRBV10-3 to TRBJ2-3; maybe TRBD2 (6 bases). CDR1 is ENHRY, CDR2 SYGVKD, per germline. V dropped 10 bases and J dropped 0 bases, with 11 bases sitting between them. The CDR3 sequence is 13 residues long. This CDR3 reads CATQGGSTDTQYF. The CDR3 DNA is TGTGCCACTCAGGGAGGTAGCACAGATACGCAGTATTTT.